These 17 T cell receptor beta chains were all obtained from the same sample, sequenced in a study of blood T cell repertoires in COVID-19. Generated by immunoSEQ multiplex PCR, the TCRdb table keeps only in-frame clones and is missing some. The data hold 180,000 or so clones, with around 80% observed a single time. The sequenced sample was peripheral blood. These TCRs come from a woman aged 65 to 85 with COVID-19, enrolled during active disease.

The V call is TRBV20-1, the J call TRBJ2-5, with D possibly being TRBD1 (6 bases). Trimming removed 3 bases from V and 5 bases from J, with 13 bases in between. The germline V gene has CDR1 DFQATT and CDR2 SNEGSKA (reference sequence). The CDR3 covers 13 residues. The CDR3 DNA reads as TGCAGTGCTAGTTGGTGGGGGCAGGAGACCCAGTACTTC. Protein: CSASWWGQETQYF.

The V call is TRBV14, the J call TRBJ1-1; 7 nucleotides line up with TRBD1. Losses at the gene ends were 4 bases for V and 3 bases for J; bases not matched to a gene: 14. The CDR3 loop spans 17 amino acids. Per the germline V gene, CDR1 is SGHDN and CDR2 is FVKESK. Written as DNA, the CDR3 is TGTGCCAGCAGCCTTCGGACAGGAGGGATAGGGCACACTGAAGCTTTCTTT. Translation gives CASSLRTGGIGHTEAFF.

V and J are TRBV30 and TRBJ1-1; D unresolved. Deletions cut 0 bases from V and 4 bases from J, with 9 bases between. The germline V gene has CDR1 GTSNPN and CDR2 SVGIG (reference sequence). The CDR3 contains 13 residues. CDR3 bases: TGTGCCTGGAGTGTCGGGGTGGGCACTGAAGCTTTCTTT. Its protein product is CAWSVGVGTEAFF.

The chain employs TRBV29-1 and TRBJ1-2, with TRBD1 matching 8 bases. V lost 6 bases, J lost 2 bases, and 11 bases stayed unmatched. CDR1 is SQVTM and CDR2 is ANQGSEA in the germline V gene. The CDR3 is 15 amino acids. In nucleotides, the CDR3 is TGCAGCGTGGACAGGGACCCAGAAATGAACTATGGCTACACCTTC. Translating gives CSVDRDPEMNYGYTF.

The rearrangement joins TRBV6-5 to TRBJ1-1, with D unclear. Germline V CDR1 and CDR2: MNHEY, SVGAGI. CDR3 length: 13 residues. The V end lost 5 bases, the J end lost 5 bases, and 12 bases lay between the germline ends. CDR3 in amino acids: CASSPFPVTEAFF. The DNA for the CDR3 is TGTGCCAGCAGTCCTTTCCCCGTGACTGAAGCTTTCTTT.

The V and J genes are TRBV27 and TRBJ1-2, with TRBD1 identical over 7 bases. Germline V gene lookup returns CDR1 MNHEY and CDR2 SMNVEV (reference sequence). The CDR3 totals 14 residues. The junction had 4 bases not matched to a gene; V was cut back by 2 bases and J by 4 bases. The CDR3 sequence: CASSLDRASYGYTF. Here the CDR3 DNA reads TGTGCCAGCAGTTTAGACAGGGCCAGCTATGGCTACACCTTC.

The chain carries TRBV11-2 and TRBJ2-7; TRBD2 might be the D (5 bases). The germline V gene has CDR1 SGHAT and CDR2 FQNNGV. V was pared by 0 bases and J by 4 bases, with 13 bases between. This CDR3 spans 15 amino acids. The CDR3 DNA reads as TGTGCCAGCAGCTTAGAGGGAACGGGATTGTACGAGCAGTACTTC. Encoded protein: CASSLEGTGLYEQYF.

The rearrangement joins TRBV19 to TRBJ1-4; D is ambiguous. Trimming shortened V by 6 bases and J by 5 bases, and 10 bases separated the two germline ends. The germline V gene has CDR1 LNHDA and CDR2 SQIVND (reference sequence). The CDR3 contains 13 residues. The CDR3 protein is CASRHRENEKLFF. The CDR3 DNA reads TGTGCCAGTAGACACCGGGAGAATGAAAAACTGTTTTTT.

V is TRBV30 and J is TRBJ2-3; possible D gene TRBD1, 6 bases. V lost 4 bases to trimming and J lost 11 bases, with 16 bases between them. This CDR3 is built from 12 residues. CDR1 is GTSNPN, CDR2 SVGIG, per germline (reference sequence). The CDR3 sequence: CAWTKNRVEQYF. The CDR3 DNA follows: TGTGCCTGGACTAAAAACAGGGTGGAGCAGTATTTT.

The chain uses TRBV3-1 (or the pseudogene TRBV3-2) and TRBJ1-1; D is unclear. The CDR3 loop spans 13 amino acids. Germline V CDR1 and CDR2: LGHDT, YNNKEL (reference sequence). V dropped 3 bases and J dropped 6 bases, with 11 bases sitting between them. In DNA, the CDR3 is TGTGCCAGCAGCCACGCCGTGAGTGCTGAAGCTTTCTTT. Amino acids: CASSHAVSAEAFF.

This chain connects TRBV18 to TRBJ2-7; 7 bases map to TRBD1. CDR1 is KGHSH, CDR2 LQKENI, per germline. The CDR3 has 13 amino acids. After removal of 4 bases from V and 2 bases from J, the junction contained 2 bases not matched to a gene. The CDR3 region has the DNA TGTGCCAGCTCACAAGGGACAGCCTACGAGCAGTACGTC. Translating gives CASSQGTAYEQYV.

The chain joins TRBV6-6 to TRBJ2-1; 8 bases line up with TRBD2. Germline V gene lookup returns CDR1 MNHNY and CDR2 SVGAGI (reference sequence). J lost 8 bases, V lost 6 bases, and 12 bases had no gene match. The CDR3 contains 15 residues. In DNA, the CDR3 is TGTGCCAGCAGCTCCGGAGCGGGAGCAGACCATGAGCAGTTCTTC. It specifies CASSSGAGADHEQFF.

This rearrangement joins TRBV5-6 to TRBJ2-3; the match to TRBD1 covers 8 bases. The CDR3 is 15 residues long. CDR1 SGHDT and CDR2 YYEEEE come from the germline V gene. J was trimmed by 4 bases and V by 2 bases; bases with no gene match: 6. DNA for the CDR3: TGTGCCAGCAGCTTCGGGACAGGTCTTTCAGATACGCAGTATTTT. Translating gives CASSFGTGLSDTQYF.

The chain is built from TRBV30 and TRBJ2-7; possibly TRBD1 for D (5 bases). Trimming pared 0 bases from V and 3 bases from J, leaving 9 bases between. Germline CDR1 reads GTSNPN; CDR2 reads SVGIG (reference sequence). The CDR3 totals 13 residues. The CDR3 DNA is TGTGCCTGGAGTGTACAGCAGGGCTACGAGCAGTACTTC. The encoded protein is CAWSVQQGYEQYF.

This clone showed up just a few times. The chain is built from TRBV2 and TRBJ1-5; possibly TRBD1 for D (5 bases). Trimming cost V 5 bases and J 0 bases, with 14 bases left between them. CDR3 length equals 16 residues. Germline CDR1 reads SNHLY; CDR2 reads FYNNEI. CDR3 bases: TGTGCCAGCAGTCTGACAGTTGGAGCTAGCAATCAGCCCCAGCATTTT. It is translated as CASSLTVGASNQPQHF.

The chain couples TRBV2 to TRBJ1-6; D possibly corresponds to TRBD1 (5 bases). V was clipped by 3 bases and J by 2 bases, with 14 bases between them. This CDR3 has 17 amino acids. Looked up from germline, CDR1 is SNHLY and CDR2 is FYNNEI. The CDR3: CASSEGQVSPYNSPLHF. CDR3 DNA: TGTGCCAGCAGTGAGGGGCAGGTCAGCCCCTATAATTCACCCCTCCACTTT.

The chain carries TRBV19 and TRBJ2-5; 9 positions match TRBD2. V was clipped by 5 bases and J by 5 bases; unmatched bases: 12. Germline CDR1 is LNHDA and CDR2 is SQIVND (reference sequence). CDR3 size: 16 residues. The DNA of the CDR3 is TGTGCCAGTAGTCCTTCTGATCTAGCGGGATGGGAGACCCAGTACTTC. Its translation is CASSPSDLAGWETQYF. The variable domain in full, completed from reference TRBV19 and TRBJ2-5, reads DGGITQSPKYLFRKEGQNVTLSCEQNLNHDAMYWYRQDPGQGLRLIYYSQIVNDFQKGDIAEGYSVSREKKESFPLTVTSAQKNPTAFYLCASSPSDLAGWETQYFGPGTRLLVL.